This T cell receptor beta chain derives from a study of CD4+ T cells in melanoma. Study results and limitations: Reportedly, melanoma neoantigen-specific CD4+ T cells showed varied differentiation states. CD8+ T cell, macrophage and B cell function reportedly correlated with neoantigen-specific CD4+ T cells.

Profiling relied on immunoSEQ multiplex PCR, and the TCRdb table lists in-frame clones only, not all of them. This sample has over 130,000 clones, with nearly 95% found just once. Germline assignment: CDR1 MDHEN and CDR2 SYDVKM. V lost 1 base to trimming and J lost 2 bases, with 6 bases between them. This CDR3 contains 15 residues. In regard to this clone: No antigen is known for it.

The source of this sequence is a human donor with melanoma. This sequence joins TRBV28 and TRBJ2-6; TRBD1 is a possible D gene (6 bases). The CDR3 sequence is CASSLYRAGANVLTF. The CDR3 bases are TGTGCCAGCAGTTTATACAGGGCTGGGGCCAACGTCCTGACTTTC.